This T cell receptor (beta chain) was sequenced during a study of shared clonotypes between healthy human individuals. This CDR3 is built from 14 residues. Per germline, CDR1 SEHNR and CDR2 FQNEAQ (reference sequence). V was shortened by 1 base and J by 5 bases, with 11 bases between the two germline ends. Concerning this clone itself: The antigen is undetermined.

Assay: immunoSEQ multiplex PCR; the TCRdb copy retains only in-frame clones and omits some. The table shows roughly 2 million clones, with about 95% occurring only once. The study's findings and limits: The naive CD4 repertoires of a handful of donors were compared, and roughly 5% of clonotypes were shared.

The naive CD8 subset, CD45RO-negative cells positively selected for CCR7, excluded terminally differentiated effector memory CD45RA+ cells. The source of this sequence is a man between 18 and 29 years old in good health. This rearrangement joins TRBV7-9 to TRBJ2-5; D unclear. The specimen was naive CD8+ T cells sorted from blood. In DNA form, the CDR3 reads TGTGCCAGCAGCTTAGTTGTACCCCAGGAGACCCAGTACTTC. Translated: CASSLVVPQETQYF.